Reported below is one T cell receptor beta chain. This sample was included in a study of T cells in tuberculosis. The CDR3 loop spans 16 amino acids. The trim removed 6 bases at V and 2 bases at J, leaving 7 bases unmatched. The V gene's germline CDR1 is SNHLY and CDR2 FYNNEI. TCRdb keeps only in-frame clones here, not all; method: immunoSEQ multiplex PCR. Seen here are 25,000 to 35,000 clones, about 91% observed once, and the top ten hold roughly 7%. Time point here: new active TB diagnosis, blood taken before or within 7 days of starting treatment. The rearrangement uses TRBV2 and TRBJ2-3, with 11 bases matching TRBD2. Sequenced here: PBMCs, sampled at tuberculosis diagnosis. This clonotype was obtained from an adult with tuberculosis. Some clones in this sample may be carry-over from other donors' samples. DNA of the CDR3: TGTGCCAGCAGGCTGACTAGCGGGGCCCACACAGATACGCAGTATTTT. Translation gives CASRLTSGAHTDTQYF.